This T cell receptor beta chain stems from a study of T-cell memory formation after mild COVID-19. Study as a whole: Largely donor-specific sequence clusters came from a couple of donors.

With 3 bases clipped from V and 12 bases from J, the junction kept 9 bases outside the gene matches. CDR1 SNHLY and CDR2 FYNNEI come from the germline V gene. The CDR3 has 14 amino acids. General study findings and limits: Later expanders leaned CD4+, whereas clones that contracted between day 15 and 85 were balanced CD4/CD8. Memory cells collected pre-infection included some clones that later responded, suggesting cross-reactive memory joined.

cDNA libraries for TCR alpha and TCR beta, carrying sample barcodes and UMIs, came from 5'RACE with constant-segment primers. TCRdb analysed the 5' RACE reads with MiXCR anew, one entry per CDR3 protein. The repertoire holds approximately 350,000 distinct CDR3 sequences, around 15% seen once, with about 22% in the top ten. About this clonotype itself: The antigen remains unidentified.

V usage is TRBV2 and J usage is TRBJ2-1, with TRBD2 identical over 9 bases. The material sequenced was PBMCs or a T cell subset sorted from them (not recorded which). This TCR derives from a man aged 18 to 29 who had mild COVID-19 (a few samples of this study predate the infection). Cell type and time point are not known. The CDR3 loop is CASSDLAGSLGQFF. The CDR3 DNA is TGTGCCAGCAGTGACCTAGCGGGGAGCCTAGGGCAGTTCTTC. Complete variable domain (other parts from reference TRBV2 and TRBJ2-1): EPEVTQTPSHQVTQMGQEVILRCVPISNHLYFYWYRQILGQKVEFLVSFYNNEISEKSEIFDDQFSVERPDGSNFTLKIRSTKLEDSAMYFCASSDLAGSLGQFFGPGTRLTVL.